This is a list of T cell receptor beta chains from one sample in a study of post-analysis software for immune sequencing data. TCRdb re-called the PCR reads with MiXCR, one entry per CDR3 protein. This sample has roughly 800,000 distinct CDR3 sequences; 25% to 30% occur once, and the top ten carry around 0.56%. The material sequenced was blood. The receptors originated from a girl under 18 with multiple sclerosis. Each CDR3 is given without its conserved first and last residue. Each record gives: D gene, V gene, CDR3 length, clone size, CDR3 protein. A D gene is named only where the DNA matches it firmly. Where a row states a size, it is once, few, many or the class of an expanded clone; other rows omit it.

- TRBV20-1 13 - SAPRVGSGPDTQY
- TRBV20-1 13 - SARDMVQANYGYT
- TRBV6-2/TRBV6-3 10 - ASVRGLDTQY
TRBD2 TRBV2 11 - ASSERRRREQY
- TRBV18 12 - ASSIGGPTYEQY
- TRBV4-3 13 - ASSQIHRLYEKLF
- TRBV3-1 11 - ASSLKRQSGYT
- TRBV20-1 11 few SAEVQPTDGYT
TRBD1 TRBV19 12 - ASSIDPRQGSYT
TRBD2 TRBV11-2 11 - ASSLAGRNTQY
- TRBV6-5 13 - ASSRRGHSGNTIY
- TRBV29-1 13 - SVRGDLGTNEKLF
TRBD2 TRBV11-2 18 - ASSQTFGLAGVHSSDTQY
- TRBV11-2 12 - ASSFGGGNTEAF
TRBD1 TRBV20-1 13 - SAGTGVNSNQPQH
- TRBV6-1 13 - ASSEAPSKGETQY
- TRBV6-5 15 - ASSYSLTRSRTDTQY
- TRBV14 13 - ASSPNRGSNYGYT
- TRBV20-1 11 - SAFSPSDGDQN
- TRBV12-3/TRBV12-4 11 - ASRLLGNQPQH
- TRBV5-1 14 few ASSSDPGGLNYEQY
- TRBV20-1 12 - SARDPHDNQPQH
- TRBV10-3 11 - AIMSGVNTEAF
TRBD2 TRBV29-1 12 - SVLSRGGTDTQY
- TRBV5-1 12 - ASSVTRGGSEQY
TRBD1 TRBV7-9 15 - ASSKSPGQGGKETQY
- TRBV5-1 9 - ASSLGREKY
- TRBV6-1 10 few ASSARWGEQF
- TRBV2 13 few ASSAVPPRTDTQY
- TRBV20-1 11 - SASSGAGDEQY
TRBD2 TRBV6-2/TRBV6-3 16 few ASSYGGSGPGRVYEQY
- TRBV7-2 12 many ASSLGVASYEQY
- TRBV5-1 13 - ASSHQQENAMGYT
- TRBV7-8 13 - ASSSSGVGNTEAF
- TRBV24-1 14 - ATSDLGVGGQETQY
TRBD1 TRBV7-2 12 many ASSWDRGRETQY
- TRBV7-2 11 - ASSLTGFGSQY
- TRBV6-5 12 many ASRKFQSQETQY